This TCR beta chain came from a study of CD8+CD57+ T cells in acquired aplastic anemia. Study information: Recorded DNA amounts for sorted CD4+ and CD8+ cells had an average of approximately 3 ug.

This clonotype was counted a few times. Its specificity is not known. Overall study results and limits: In CD8+ cells, Simpson's diversity showed no significant difference between patients and controls. Patients had roughly 29 CD8+ CDR3 sequences in common with controls (the shared set).

Patients picked for sequencing had shown CD8+CD57+ cell expansion detected by flow cytometry. No therapy was given to patients before blood sampling. Both TCR beta VDJ combination and CDR3 sequence profiling were carried out. Genomic DNA was the template for this profiling. MiXCR, run by TCRdb on the reads, gives a single entry per CDR3 protein. Among approximately 150,000 distinct CDR3 sequences, about two thirds were seen once, and the ten largest hold approximately 48%. CDR1 is LNHNV, CDR2 YYDKDF, per germline (reference sequence). The junction had 12 bases not matched to a gene; V was cut back by 5 bases and J by 8 bases. The CDR3 totals 16 residues.

Sequencing used sorted CD4+, CD8+, or CD8+CD57+ T cells (not recorded which) from PBMCs. The sequence derives from a human donor with aplastic anemia. The V gene is TRBV15, the J gene TRBJ1-4; 9 nucleotides agree with TRBD1. The CDR3 spells CATSRSLQGAGEKLFF. CDR3 sequence (DNA): TGTGCCACCAGCCGCAGCCTACAGGGGGCAGGGGAAAAACTGTTTTTT.